These 12 T cell receptor beta chains originate from one sample sequenced in a study of control samples from healthy donors and cancer patients. Only in-frame clones appear in the TCRdb table, and some are missing; sequencing was by immunoSEQ multiplex PCR. The profile covers 110,000 to 150,000 clones, with 85% to 95% appearing a single time and over 10% taken by the ten largest. What was sequenced was blood. The receptors shown here come from a man in his forties or fifties in good health.

The chain employs TRBV18 and TRBJ1-1; TRBD1 is a possible D gene (5 bases). This CDR3 region has 15 residues. The V gene lost 4 bases and the J gene lost 1 base, with 13 bases spanning the gap. Per the germline V gene, CDR1 is KGHSH and CDR2 is LQKENI. The CDR3 coding sequence is TGTGCCAGCTCACGGATGGGGGGTTCGAACACTGAAGCTTTCTTT. Its protein is CASSRMGGSNTEAFF.

V usage is TRBV18 and J usage is TRBJ2-7; a possible D gene is TRBD2 (6 bases). The V gene lost 3 bases and the J gene lost 2 bases, with 14 bases spanning the gap. Germline-derived CDR1 and CDR2 are KGHSH and LQKENI. The CDR3 is made up of 15 amino acids. Here the CDR3 reads CASSPRRRGTYEQYF. CDR3 in DNA: TGTGCCAGCTCACCCCGACGGAGGGGTACCTACGAGCAGTACTTC.

The rearrangement links TRBV25-1 to TRBJ1-5, with 7 bases identical to TRBD1. Losses at the gene ends were 6 bases for V and 7 bases for J; bases not matched to a gene: 9. The length of the CDR3 is 14 residues. Germline assignment: CDR1 MGHDK and CDR2 SYGVNS. Written as DNA, the CDR3 is TGTGCCAGCAGCGCAGCAGGGGGGTACCAGCCCCAGCATTTT. Protein product: CASSAAGGYQPQHF.

CDR3 residues: CASSFFKGKLFF. The CDR3 nucleotides read TGTGCCAGCAGTTTTTTTAAGGGGAAACTGTTTTTT. V and J are TRBV28 and TRBJ1-4; TRBD1 is a possible D gene (5 bases). Germline V gene lookup returns CDR1 MDHEN and CDR2 SYDVKM. The CDR3 has 12 residues. V lost 3 bases to trimming and J lost 11 bases, with 10 bases between them.

V gene TRBV27 combines with J gene TRBJ1-2; 8 bases are a match to TRBD1. V shed 5 bases and J 4 bases; nucleotides not matched to a gene: 6. The germline V gene encodes CDR1 MNHEY and CDR2 SMNVEV (reference sequence). The CDR3 consists of 14 residues. This CDR3 is CASSISGGIYGYTF. As DNA, the CDR3 is TGTGCCAGCAGTATCTCAGGGGGCATCTATGGCTACACCTTC.

The CDR3 is CASSPNFGAGSNQPQHF. In DNA, the CDR3 is TGTGCCAGCTCACCAAACTTCGGCGCAGGTAGCAATCAGCCCCAGCATTTT. The chain employs TRBV18 and TRBJ1-5; D ambiguous. Germline lookup yields CDR1 KGHSH and CDR2 LQKENI. The V end lost 2 bases, the J end lost 0 bases, and 14 bases lay between the germline ends. CDR3 size: 17 residues.

The chain uses TRBV5-1 and TRBJ2-1; D ambiguous. Germline V gene sequence: CDR1 SGHRS, CDR2 YFSETQ. The CDR3 sequence is 11 residues long. Trimming removed 4 bases at V and 8 bases at J, with 7 bases between. The CDR3 nucleotides are TGCGCCAGCAGCAGAGAATATGAGCAGTTCTTC. This translates into CASSREYEQFF.

V and J are TRBV5-5 and TRBJ2-3; TRBD2 might be the D (5 bases). The ends were cut back, 1 base at V and 2 bases at J, with 8 bases in the middle. CDR3 size: 14 residues. The germline V gene encodes CDR1 SGHKS and CDR2 YYEKEE (reference sequence). Written as DNA, the CDR3 is TGTGCCAGCAGCTTGAGCGGAAACACAGATACGCAGTATTTT. Its translation: CASSLSGNTDTQYF.

The chain couples TRBV4-1 to TRBJ1-2; maybe TRBD1 (5 bases). The CDR3 is 16 amino acids. V shed 0 bases and J shed 8 bases, with 19 bases lying between them. Germline CDR1 MGHRA, CDR2 YSYEKL. The CDR3 nucleotides are TGCGCCAGCAGCCAAGAGGCGAGGCAGGGTCGTTACGGCTACACCTTC. Encoded protein: CASSQEARQGRYGYTF.

The chain joins TRBV12-3 or TRBV12-4 to TRBJ1-2; TRBD1 aligns across 7 bases. V was clipped by 7 bases and J by 7 bases; unmatched bases: 9. The length of the CDR3 is 13 residues. CDR3 region: CASTLRGHGGYTF. CDR3 DNA sequence: TGTGCCAGCACCTTGAGGGGGCATGGTGGCTACACCTTC.

The CDR3 coding sequence is TGTGCCAGCAGCTCTAGCGGGGGGATGGAGACCCAGTACTTC. Translation: CASSSSGGMETQYF. The genes are TRBV9 and TRBJ2-5; the match to TRBD2 covers 11 bases. This CDR3 spans 14 amino acids. Germline V gives CDR1 SGDLS, CDR2 YYNGEE. V lost 4 bases and J lost 5; bases outside the gene matches: 4.

The genes are TRBV4-1 and TRBJ1-6; D remains unclear. Germline CDR1 reads MGHRA; CDR2 reads YSYEKL. The CDR3 extends over 14 amino acids. V shed 2 bases and J shed 8 bases, with 10 bases lying between them. The CDR3 is CASSQPLGHSPLHF. The CDR3, as DNA: TGCGCCAGCAGCCAACCTCTTGGGCATTCACCCCTCCACTTT.